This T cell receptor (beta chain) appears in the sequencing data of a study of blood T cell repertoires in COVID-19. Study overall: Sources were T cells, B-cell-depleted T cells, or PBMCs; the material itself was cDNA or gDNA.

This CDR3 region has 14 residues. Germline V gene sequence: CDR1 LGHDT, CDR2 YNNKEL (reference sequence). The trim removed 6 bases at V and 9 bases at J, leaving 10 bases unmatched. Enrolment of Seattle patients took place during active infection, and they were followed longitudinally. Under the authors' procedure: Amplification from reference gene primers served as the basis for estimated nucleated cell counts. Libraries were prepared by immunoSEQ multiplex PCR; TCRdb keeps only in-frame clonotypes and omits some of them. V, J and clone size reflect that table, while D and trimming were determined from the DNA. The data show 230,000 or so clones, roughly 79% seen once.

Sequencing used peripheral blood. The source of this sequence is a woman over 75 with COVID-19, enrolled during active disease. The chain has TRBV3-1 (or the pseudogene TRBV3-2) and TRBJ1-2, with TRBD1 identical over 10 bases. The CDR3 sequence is CASSLGQGSTSYTF. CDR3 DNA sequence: TGTGCCAGCAGTCTGGGACAGGGGAGTACTAGCTACACCTTC.